This TCR beta chain was sequenced for a study of CD8+ T cells in alopecia areata. The germline CDR1 and CDR2 sequences are NNHDY and SYVADS. The CDR3 runs 17 residues. V lost 0 bases to trimming and J lost 3 bases; unmatched junction nucleotides: 6. RNA was extracted and reverse transcribed into cDNA as the sequencing template. Produced via immunoSEQ multiplex PCR; TCRdb's table is partial and in-frame only. The sample gives over 100,000 clones, none seen only once, and the top ten clones hold around 20%. Study outcomes and limitations: An increase in clonality over normal scalp was evident in lesional scalp, especially alopecia totalis/universalis.

About this clone: Its target is not known. Genes and germline are mouse. The CDR3 extends 4 residues past the end of the read, so its final part is completed from the germline J gene.

The TCR originated in a C3H/HeJ mouse with alopecia areata. Strain MHC haplotype: H2-k. The sample was lesional skin. The V and J genes are TRBV13-3 and TRBJ2-2; 9 bases map to TRBD2. Here the CDR3 reads CASSDGLWGGDTGQLYF. The sequenced CDR3 bases are TGTGCCAGCAGTGATGGCCTCTGGGGGGGAGACACCGGG.